The 26 T cell receptor beta chains below were found in one sample sequenced in a study of OX40 agonist ivuxolimab in advanced cancers. Some clones are missing from TCRdb's copy, which holds only in-frame ones; the method was immunoSEQ multiplex PCR. The sample lists roughly 70,000 clones; approximately 78% were seen once. The sequencing here drew on CD4+ or CD8+ T cells sorted from blood, taken in a trial of the OX40 agonist ivuxolimab. The receptors stem from an adult with an advanced solid tumor such as melanoma, head and neck, liver or kidney cancer.

The chain joins TRBV27 to TRBJ2-2; 8 bases are a match to TRBD1. This CDR3 region has 17 residues. J lost 6 bases, V lost 3 bases, and 12 bases had no gene match. Germline V CDR1 and CDR2: MNHEY, SMNVEV (reference sequence). CDR3 loop: CASSFWQGALGAGELFF. Here the CDR3 DNA reads TGTGCCAGCAGTTTTTGGCAGGGGGCGCTAGGCGCCGGGGAGCTGTTTTTT.

The chain carries TRBV5-1 and TRBJ2-1, with D perhaps TRBD2 (5 bases). The length of the CDR3 is 15 residues. V dropped 8 bases and J dropped 0 bases, with 15 bases sitting between them. Germline CDR1 reads SGHRS; CDR2 reads YFSETQ. The CDR3 region is CASRAESGSYNEQFF. The CDR3 nucleotides read TGCGCCAGTAGAGCTGAAAGCGGCTCCTACAATGAGCAGTTCTTC.

The V gene is TRBV18, the J gene TRBJ1-5, with D hard to call. V lost 3 bases, J lost 2 bases, and 11 bases lay in between. CDR1 is KGHSH, CDR2 LQKENI, per germline. The CDR3 loop spans 15 amino acids. CDR3 nucleotide sequence: TGTGCCAGCTCACCCCAAGGCGGCGGCAATCAGCCCCAGCATTTT. This gives the protein CASSPQGGGNQPQHF.

V and J are TRBV7-6 and TRBJ2-5; D perhaps matches TRBD1 (6 bases). The germline gives CDR1 SGHVS, CDR2 FNYEAQ. V was cut by 2 bases and J by 4 bases, with 17 bases left in between. The CDR3 covers 16 residues. CDR3 protein: CASSLSSAGVPETQYF. The CDR3, as DNA: TGTGCCAGCAGCTTAAGCTCCGCAGGGGTCCCAGAGACCCAGTACTTC.

The CDR3 reads CAVGDNTGELFF. As DNA, the CDR3 is TGTGCCGTCGGGGATAACACCGGGGAGCTGTTTTTT. The chain is built from TRBV6-5 and TRBJ2-2; possible D gene TRBD2, 5 bases. The CDR3 has 12 residues. The V gene's germline CDR1 is MNHEY and CDR2 SVGAGI. Between the trimmed V and J ends, which lost 11 bases and 2 bases, there was a span of 9 bases.

The rearrangement uses TRBV2 and TRBJ2-5; D uncertain. The germline V and J ends were trimmed by 6 bases and 5 bases, with 4 bases remaining between them. Germline CDR1 reads SNHLY; CDR2 reads FYNNEI. The CDR3 covers 10 residues. CDR3 loop: CASRWETQYF. CDR3 coding DNA: TGTGCCAGCAGATGGGAGACCCAGTACTTC.

The J gene is TRBJ2-7, the V gene TRBV5-1, with TRBD2 as a possible D gene (5 bases). V was cut by 4 bases and J by 2 bases, with 16 bases left in between. Germline loops: CDR1 SGHRS, CDR2 YFSETQ. This CDR3 has 15 residues. The CDR3 DNA sequence: TGCGCCAGCAGCCCCCGGGTCAGCGGAACCTACGAGCAGTACTTC. Its protein product is CASSPRVSGTYEQYF.

The CDR3 here is CASSFSGGTEETQYF. CDR3 nucleotide sequence: TGTGCCAGCAGCTTTTCGGGGGGGACCGAAGAGACCCAGTACTTC. The chain uses TRBV5-4 and TRBJ2-5; 8 nucleotides align to TRBD2. Germline assignment: CDR1 SGHNT and CDR2 YYREEE (reference sequence). The CDR3 loop spans 15 amino acids. With V trimmed by 2 bases and J by 3 bases, 6 bases remained unmatched.

The rearrangement links TRBV19 to TRBJ2-2; weak D call: TRBD2 (5 bases). The CDR3 runs to 14 residues. The germline gives CDR1 LNHDA, CDR2 SQIVND (reference sequence). This chain's CDR3 is CAVGAGTNTGELFF. The CDR3 nucleotides read TGTGCAGTCGGCGCGGGTACGAACACCGGGGAGCTGTTTTTT.

The rearrangement joins TRBV9 to TRBJ2-7, with 13 bases identical to TRBD2. V lost 4 bases and J lost 3; bases outside the gene matches: 7. Germline CDR1 is SGDLS and CDR2 is YYNGEE. The CDR3 is 16 residues long. CDR3 residues: CASSPRRTSGSYEQYF. The CDR3 bases are TGTGCCAGCAGCCCACGACGGACTAGCGGGAGCTACGAGCAGTACTTC. The whole variable domain, filled in from reference TRBV9 and TRBJ2-7, reads DSGVTQTPKHLITATGQRVTLRCSPRSGDLSVYWYQQSLDQGLQFLIQYYNGEERAKGNILERFSAQQFPDLHSELNLSSLELGDSALYFCASSPRRTSGSYEQYFGPGTRLTVT.

The rearrangement uses TRBV7-9 and TRBJ1-6, with 7 bases that match TRBD1. After removal of 5 bases from V and 3 bases from J, the junction contained 4 bases not matched to a gene. Per the germline V gene, CDR1 is SEHNR and CDR2 is FQNEAQ (reference sequence). The CDR3 runs to 15 residues. CDR3 region: CASSVGDSYNSPLHF. In nucleotides, the CDR3 is TGTGCCAGCAGCGTAGGGGACAGCTATAATTCACCCCTCCACTTT.

The chain links TRBV4-2 to TRBJ2-1; TRBD2 matches 10 bases. The CDR3 sequence is 16 residues long. V lost 0 bases, J lost 8 bases, and 7 bases stayed unmatched. Germline assignment: CDR1 LGHNA and CDR2 YNFKEQ. CDR3 residues: CASSQEGLAGDHEQFF. The CDR3 nucleotides are TGTGCCAGCAGCCAAGAGGGTCTAGCGGGAGATCATGAGCAGTTCTTC.

J is TRBJ2-7 and V is TRBV5-1, with 8 bases that match TRBD2. Per the germline V gene, CDR1 is SGHRS and CDR2 is YFSETQ. The CDR3 is 14 amino acids. V was clipped by 4 bases and J by 6 bases; unmatched bases: 9. CDR3 DNA: TGCGCCAGCAGCGGGGGACTAGACTTCGTCGAGCAGTACTTC. Translated: CASSGGLDFVEQYF. Combining the CDR3 with reference TRBV5-1 and TRBJ2-7 gives the whole variable domain KAGVTQTPRYLIKTRGQQVTLSCSPISGHRSVSWYQQTPGQGLQFLFEYFSETQRNKGNFPGRFSGRQFSNSRSEMNVSTLELGDSALYLCASSGGLDFVEQYFGPGTRLTVT.

The V and J genes are TRBV7-2 and TRBJ1-2, with D maybe TRBD1 (6 bases). Germline V lookup: CDR1 SGHTA, CDR2 FQGNSA. This CDR3 contains 15 residues. Trimming left V 5 bases short and J 4 bases short, with 17 bases between. The CDR3 sequence: CASSPRDPGAYGYTF. The DNA for the CDR3 is TGTGCCAGCAGCCCCCGGGACCCAGGGGCCTATGGCTACACCTTC.

V is TRBV18 and J is TRBJ2-5; TRBD2 might be the D (6 bases). This CDR3 is built from 12 residues. The germline V gene encodes CDR1 KGHSH and CDR2 LQKENI. V lost 4 bases, J lost 3 bases, and 6 bases lay in between. CDR3 residues: CASSREEETQYF. CDR3 DNA: TGTGCCAGCTCACGGGAGGAAGAGACCCAGTACTTC.

There are a few counts of this clone. The chain's CDR3 is CASSPQTPLYNEQFF. As DNA, the CDR3 is TGTGCCAGCAGTCCGCAAACCCCCCTCTACAATGAGCAGTTCTTC. The chain has TRBV6-6 and TRBJ2-1; no clear D gene. The CDR3 contains 15 residues. Germline V lookup: CDR1 MNHNY, CDR2 SVGAGI (reference sequence). The V end was cut by 5 bases, the J end by 3 bases, with 14 bases between.

The J gene is TRBJ1-2, the V gene TRBV6-5; 10 nucleotides match TRBD1. V was clipped by 0 bases and J by 7 bases; unmatched bases: 5. Germline CDR1 is MNHEY and CDR2 is SVGAGI. The CDR3 length is 15 residues. CDR3 DNA sequence: TGTGCCAGCAGTTACTCGGGACAGGGGTACAGTGGCTACACCTTC. Residues: CASSYSGQGYSGYTF.

The chain has TRBV4-2 and TRBJ1-5; D gene uncertain. The V end lost 0 bases, the J end lost 0 bases, and 9 bases lay between the germline ends. There are 16 residues in the CDR3. Germline assignment: CDR1 LGHNA and CDR2 YNFKEQ. The chain's CDR3 is CASSQDYINSNQPQHF. The CDR3 DNA follows: TGTGCCAGCAGCCAAGATTACATTAATAGCAATCAGCCCCAGCATTTT.

Concerning this clone: Sequence at one end of the junction differs from germline and may be a read error. V usage is TRBV28 and J usage is TRBJ2-7, with a possible D match to TRBD2 (5 bases). The germline V gene encodes CDR1 MDHEN and CDR2 SYDVKM. This CDR3 has 13 amino acids. In DNA, the CDR3 is TGTGCCAGCAGTTTATACCCGTCGGGGAGTAGAGACTTC. Translation gives CASSLYPSGSRDF.

This chain uses TRBV4-2 with TRBJ1-4, with TRBD1 matching 7 bases. Unmatched junction bases numbered 6, after V lost 8 bases and J lost 6 bases. Germline loops: CDR1 LGHNA, CDR2 YNFKEQ. This CDR3 spans 13 amino acids. DNA for the CDR3: TGTGCCAGCTCCACGACAGGGCATGAAAAACTGTTTTTT. Translation gives CASSTTGHEKLFF.

This clone has only one observation. The V gene is TRBV14, the J gene TRBJ2-3; 10 bases are shared with TRBD2. J lost 2 bases, V lost 4 bases, and 9 bases had no gene match. CDR1 is SGHDN, CDR2 FVKESK, per germline. The CDR3 totals 17 residues. The CDR3 sequence is CASSRRGSGRATDTQYF. The CDR3 nucleotides are TGTGCCAGCAGCCGGCGGGGGAGCGGGAGGGCCACAGATACGCAGTATTTT.

V is TRBV6-6 and J is TRBJ1-2, with D hard to call. CDR3 size: 13 residues. The V end was cut by 6 bases, the J end by 0 bases, with 8 bases between. CDR1 and CDR2 from the germline V gene are MNHNY and SVGAGI (reference sequence). The CDR3 bases are TGTGCCAGCAGCCCCGACCCTAACTATGGCTACACCTTC. Its protein is CASSPDPNYGYTF.

The chain employs TRBV5-1 and TRBJ2-3, with D possibly TRBD2 on 6 matching bases. CDR1 and CDR2 (germline): SGHRS, YFSETQ. The V gene lost 4 bases and the J gene lost 6 bases, with 18 bases spanning the gap. CDR3 length equals 15 residues. The DNA of the CDR3 is TGCGCCAGCAGCCCGGGACTTGAACCTCGCGATACGCAGTATTTT. Its translation is CASSPGLEPRDTQYF.

The rearrangement joins TRBV18 to TRBJ2-1, with D uncertain. The CDR3 is made up of 14 amino acids. Looked up from germline, CDR1 is KGHSH and CDR2 is LQKENI. The germline V and J ends were trimmed by 4 bases and 4 bases, with 11 bases remaining between them. CDR3 in amino acids: CASSHSRDYNEQFF. CDR3 DNA: TGTGCCAGCTCACACTCAAGGGATTACAATGAGCAGTTCTTC.

The gene calls are TRBV20-1 and TRBJ2-4; 7 bases are shared with TRBD1. The CDR3 sequence is 11 residues long. V lost 4 bases and J lost 9; bases outside the gene matches: 3. Germline V gene lookup returns CDR1 DFQATT and CDR2 SNEGSKA (reference sequence). CDR3 in DNA: TGCAGTGCTATCGACAGGGCCATTCAGTACTTC. This sequence encodes CSAIDRAIQYF.

J is TRBJ1-4 and V is TRBV27; D unclear. The CDR3 contains 13 residues. The germline V and J ends were trimmed by 7 bases and 5 bases, with 11 bases remaining between them. The V gene's germline CDR1 is MNHEY and CDR2 SMNVEV (reference sequence). In nucleotides, the CDR3 is TGTGCCAGCAAGGCCCGAGGGAATGAAAAACTGTTTTTT. It is translated as CASKARGNEKLFF.